A selection of T cell receptor beta chains follows, all from one sample in a study of blood T cell repertoires in COVID-19. This table comes from immunoSEQ multiplex PCR, and its TCRdb copy is limited to in-frame clones, with some not included. This table has around 100,000 clones, approximately 90% appearing once. The sample comprised peripheral blood. The receptor set was obtained from a man aged 45 to 65 with active COVID-19. The CDR3 runs from the conserved cysteine through the conserved F or W. The D gene is left open where the match is weak. The size field is filled for only some rows; it gives once, few, many or a size class.

TRBJ1-2 . . TRBV9 CASTGGAGDYGYTF TGTGCCAGCACCGGGGGGGCCGGGGACTATGGCTACACCTTC
TRBJ2-7 . . TRBV6-1 CASSERLGGYEQYF TGTGCCAGCAGTGAACGGCTGGGGGGATACGAGCAGTACTTC
TRBJ2-7 . . TRBV9 CASSVGPGSYEQYF TGTGCCAGCAGCGTAGGTCCAGGGTCCTACGAGCAGTACTTC
TRBJ2-3 . . TRBV19 CASSFLPGQQYF TGTGCCAGTAGTTTTCTACCGGGACAGCAGTATTTT
TRBJ1-1 . TRBD1 TRBV28 CASSHSGTVRNTEAFF TGTGCCAGCAGTCACTCTGGGACAGTTAGAAACACTGAAGCTTTCTTT
TRBJ1-1 . . TRBV5-6 CASSLESEAFF TGTGCCAGCAGCTTGGAGAGTGAAGCTTTCTTT
TRBJ2-3 . . TRBV27 CASMRQDTQYF TGTGCCAGCATGAGACAAGATACGCAGTATTTT
TRBJ1-2 . TRBD1 TRBV2 CANPTGVYGYTF TGTGCCAACCCTACAGGGGTCTATGGCTACACCTTC
TRBJ1-3 . . TRBV2 CASSELGGNTIYF TGTGCCAGCAGTGAACTAGGAGGAAACACCATATATTTT
TRBJ1-2 . . TRBV29-1 CSVGAGLSYGYTF TGCAGCGTTGGGGCAGGGCTCTCCTATGGCTACACCTTC
TRBJ1-6 . . TRBV9 CASSSLLALNSPLHF TGTGCCAGCAGTTCCCTCCTCGCCCTAAATTCACCCCTCCACTTT
TRBJ1-4 . . TRBV9 CASSVGGGLGEKLFF TGTGCCAGCAGCGTAGGGGGAGGGTTAGGAGAAAAACTGTTTTTT
TRBJ1-6 . . TRBV5-1 CASSLERLINNSPLHF TGCGCCAGCAGCTTGGAGAGACTGATCAATAATTCACCCCTCCACTTT
TRBJ2-7 . . TRBV6-5 CASSPDRRRIYEQYF TGTGCCAGCAGTCCTGACCGTAGGAGGATATACGAGCAGTACTTC
TRBJ1-5 . . TRBV4-1 CASSQDFRVNQPQHF TGCGCCAGCAGCCAAGATTTCAGGGTCAATCAGCCCCAGCATTTT
TRBJ2-5 . . TRBV7-9 CASSYGLRGQETQYF TGTGCCAGCAGCTATGGGCTCCGGGGCCAAGAGACCCAGTACTTC
TRBJ2-2 . . TRBV4-1 CASSQDRQGVDGELFF TGCGCCAGCAGCCAAGATCGTCAGGGTGTAGACGGGGAGCTGTTTTTT
TRBJ2-3 . TRBD1 TRBV6-6 CASSQGTGIRQYF TGTGCCAGCAGTCAAGGGACAGGTATTAGGCAGTATTTT
TRBJ1-2 . TRBD1 TRBV6-6 CASSQASGQFNYGYTF TGTGCCAGCAGTCAGGCATCGGGACAGTTTAACTATGGCTACACCTTC
TRBJ1-1 once . TRBV30 CAWSREGDTEAFF TGTGCCTGGAGTCGGGAGGGGGACACTGAAGCTTTCTTT
TRBJ1-4 . . TRBV20-1 CSYQGNEKLFF TGCAGTTATCAGGGGAATGAAAAACTGTTTTTT
TRBJ1-1 . . TRBV10-3 CAISDRPNTEAFF TGTGCCATCAGCGACAGGCCGAACACTGAAGCTTTCTTT
TRBJ2-1 . TRBD2 TRBV5-1 CASSLAPGLNEQFF TGCGCCAGCAGCTTGGCCCCGGGACTAAATGAGCAGTTCTTC
TRBJ1-2 . TRBD1 TRBV19 CASNPTGAVDYGYTF TGTGCCAGCAATCCGACAGGGGCGGTGGACTATGGCTACACCTTC
TRBJ1-6 once TRBD1 TRBV27 CASGALDRVDSPLHF TGTGCCAGCGGGGCTTTGGACAGGGTGGATTCACCCCTCCACTTT
TRBJ2-2 . TRBD1 TRBV9 CASSVYRGRGAGELFF TGTGCCAGCAGCGTCTACAGGGGGCGCGGGGCCGGGGAGCTGTTTTTT
TRBJ2-7 . . TRBV15 CATSRDHYEQYF TGTGCCACCAGCAGAGACCACTACGAGCAGTACTTC
TRBJ2-7 . . TRBV7-9 CASSFLYEKGDEQYF TGTGCCAGCAGCTTCCTATATGAAAAAGGGGACGAGCAGTACTTC
TRBJ2-1 . . TRBV7-9 CASSPIPYNEQFF TGTGCCAGCAGCCCTATCCCTTACAATGAGCAGTTCTTC
TRBJ1-2 . TRBD1 TRBV20-1 CSASPGTVSTF TGCAGTGCTAGTCCCGGGACAGTTTCAACCTTC
TRBJ2-3 . . TRBV5-1 CASSLERLGQSTDTQYF TGCGCCAGCAGCTTGGAAAGACTGGGACAAAGCACAGATACGCAGTATTTT
TRBJ2-3 . . TRBV25-1 CASSRDSAWDSTDTQYF TGTGCCAGCAGTCGGGACAGCGCCTGGGACTCCACAGATACGCAGTATTTT
TRBJ2-5 . . TRBV5-6 CASSLVWEKETQYF TGTGCCAGCAGCTTGGTGTGGGAGAAAGAGACCCAGTACTTC
TRBJ1-2 once . TRBV14 CASSRSPQGREGYTF TGTGCCAGCAGCCGTAGCCCCCAGGGAAGAGAGGGCTACACCTTC
TRBJ1-1 . . TRBV29-1 CSVEGSPSGDKAFF TGCAGCGTTGAAGGGAGCCCGTCAGGGGACAAAGCTTTCTTT
TRBJ2-2 . TRBD2 TRBV5-1 CASSLGPSGGSTGELFF TGCGCCAGCAGCTTGGGTCCTAGCGGGGGGAGCACCGGGGAGCTGTTTTTT
TRBJ1-2 . . TRBV11-2 CASSSSLAHYGYTF TGTGCCAGCAGCTCTTCGCTGGCACACTATGGCTACACCTTC
TRBJ1-2 . TRBD1 TRBV3-1/TRBV3-2 CASSQIGGSYTF TGTGCCAGCAGCCAAATAGGGGGCTCGTACACCTTC
TRBJ1-6 once TRBD1 TRBV5-5 CASSEHPTGNYNSPLHF TGTGCCAGCAGCGAACATCCGACAGGGAACTATAATTCACCCCTCCACTTT
TRBJ2-3 once . TRBV3-1/TRBV3-2 CASSPRLRTDTQYF TGTGCCAGCAGCCCTCGGTTACGCACAGATACGCAGTATTTT
TRBJ2-6 . . TRBV19 CASSPPSGANVLTF TGTGCCAGTAGTCCTCCCTCTGGGGCCAACGTCCTGACTTTC
TRBJ2-4 . TRBD1 TRBV27 CASSPTGPTSLQYF TGTGCCAGCAGTCCGACAGGGCCGACCTCTCTTCAGTACTTC
TRBJ2-7 once TRBD1 TRBV9 CASSVRDRAHEQYF TGTGCCAGCAGCGTGCGGGACAGGGCACACGAGCAGTACTTC
TRBJ2-3 . . TRBV2 CASSLTEDTQYF TGTGCCAGCAGCCTGACAGAAGATACGCAGTATTTT
TRBJ2-2 once . TRBV6-4 CASSVEANTGELFF TGTGCCAGCAGTGTCGAGGCGAACACCGGGGAGCTGTTTTTT
TRBJ2-1 . TRBD2 TRBV28 CASSLRLPGGWNEQFF TGTGCCAGCAGTCTCCGCCTTCCCGGGGGGTGGAATGAGCAGTTCTTC
TRBJ2-1 . . TRBV6-6 CASSYSGGAGEQFF TGTGCCAGCAGTTACTCAGGGGGGGCAGGTGAGCAGTTCTTC
TRBJ2-7 . . TRBV11-2 CASSSRPRWAPPYEQYF TGTGCCAGCAGCTCCAGACCCCGGTGGGCACCTCCCTACGAGCAGTACTTC
TRBJ2-3 . TRBD2 TRBV5-1 CASRMLAGAVDTQYF TGCGCCAGCAGAATGCTAGCGGGGGCAGTAGATACGCAGTATTTT